This T cell receptor (beta chain) is drawn from a study of metastatic and nonmetastatic thyroid tumors. In the study overall: Comparison of repertoires was carried out across blood and tumor or nodule tissue from malignant and benign thyroid patients.

Original analysis: It was from CDR3 differences across clinicopathological groups that a distant-metastasis classifier for papillary thyroid cancer was built. TCRdb redid the clone calls on the PCR reads using MiXCR. TCRdb's processing, not the study's, gives the V and J calls here. The top ten hold around 17% of the sample, which has over 5,500 clones, under 35% seen once. The germline CDR1 and CDR2 sequences are SGHTA and FQGNSA. CDR3 size: 16 residues. V gave up 2 bases and J gave up 0 bases, with 10 bases separating them. There were no patients who had received any treatment before thyroid surgery. The study's findings and limits: Patients with malignant thyroid tumors reportedly had significantly higher TCR beta diversity than those with benign nodules, in blood and tumor.

This clone is categorized as medium-sized. Its antigen is still unknown. Sequenced sample: adjacent normal tissue. The chain uses TRBV7-2 and TRBJ2-2; D is undetermined. This sequence originates from a male donor with papillary thyroid cancer or a benign thyroid nodule (not recorded which). Some clones in this sample may be carry-over from other donors' samples. This CDR3 reads CASSLQPIANTGELFF. The CDR3 DNA reads as TGTGCCAGCAGCTTACAACCAATCGCGAACACCGGGGAGCTGTTTTTT. Drawing the rest from reference TRBV7-2 and TRBJ2-2, the complete variable domain is GAGVSQSPSNKVTEKGKDVELRCDPISGHTALYWYRQSLGQGLEFLIYFQGNSAPDKSGLPSDRFSAERTGGSVSTLTIQRTQQEDSAVYLCASSLQPIANTGELFFGEGSRLTVL.